The source of this T cell receptor beta chain is a study of T cell repertoires in cytomegalovirus infection. Study at large: Used in the study were CMV epitopes, some recently identified and HLA-C-restricted, others well-studied and HLA-B-restricted. Based on public TCR beta signatures, there were indications of CMV infection and of a matching HLA type.

The CDR3 length is 15 residues. J was trimmed by 3 bases and V by 3 bases; bases with no gene match: 5. CDR1 is LNHDA, CDR2 SQIVND, per germline (reference sequence). Study conclusions and caveats: Ex vivo, HLA-C-restricted CMV-specific TCR beta clonotypes prevailed over the rest of the response.

About this clonotype: Its antigen is as yet unknown.

TCRdb processed the reads anew with MiXCR; each CDR3 protein has one entry. The sample holds 750,000 to 900,000 distinct CDR3 sequences; almost 30% are singletons and the top ten take around 14%. The J gene is TRBJ2-7, the V gene TRBV19; TRBD1 aligns across 10 bases. The receptor comes from a human donor in good health (CMV status not recorded). Some clones in this sample may be carry-over from other donors' samples. The sample here was cultured CD8+ T cells from PBMCs, taken from culture after CMV antigen stimulation. CDR3 sequence (DNA): TGTGCCAGTAGTATGATTGGGGACAGGGGCTACGAGCAGTACTTC. The encoded protein is CASSMIGDRGYEQYF.